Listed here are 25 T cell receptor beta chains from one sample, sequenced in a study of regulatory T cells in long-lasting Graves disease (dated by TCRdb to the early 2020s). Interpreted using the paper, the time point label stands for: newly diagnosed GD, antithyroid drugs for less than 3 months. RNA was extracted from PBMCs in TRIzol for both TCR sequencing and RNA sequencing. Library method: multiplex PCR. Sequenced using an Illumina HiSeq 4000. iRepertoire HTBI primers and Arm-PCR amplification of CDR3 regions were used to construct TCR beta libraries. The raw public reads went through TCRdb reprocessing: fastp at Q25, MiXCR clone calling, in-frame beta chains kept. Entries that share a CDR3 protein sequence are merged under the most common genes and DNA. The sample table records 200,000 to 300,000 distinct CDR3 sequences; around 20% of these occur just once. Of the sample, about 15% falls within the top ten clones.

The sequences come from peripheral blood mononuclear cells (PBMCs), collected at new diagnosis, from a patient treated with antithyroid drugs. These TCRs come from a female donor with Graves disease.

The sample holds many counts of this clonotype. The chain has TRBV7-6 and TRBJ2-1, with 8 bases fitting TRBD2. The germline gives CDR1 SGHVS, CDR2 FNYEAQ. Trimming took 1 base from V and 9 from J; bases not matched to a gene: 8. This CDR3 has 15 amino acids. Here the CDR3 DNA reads TGTGCCAGCAGCTTAGGACTAGCGTCCGGGGGTGAGCAGTTCTTC. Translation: CASSLGLASGGEQFF. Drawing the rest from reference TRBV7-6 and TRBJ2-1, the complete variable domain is GAGVSQSPRYKVTKRGQDVALRCDPISGHVSLYWYRQALGQGPEFLTYFNYEAQQDKSGLPNDRFSAERPEGSISTLTIQRTEQRDSAMYRCASSLGLASGGEQFFGPGTRLTVL.

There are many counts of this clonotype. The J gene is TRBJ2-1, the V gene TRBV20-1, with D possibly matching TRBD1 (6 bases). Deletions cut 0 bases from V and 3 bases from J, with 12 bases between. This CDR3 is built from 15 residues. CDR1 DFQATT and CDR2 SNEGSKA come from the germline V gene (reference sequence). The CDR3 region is CSARDPQGIYNEQFF. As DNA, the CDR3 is TGCAGTGCTAGAGATCCCCAGGGGATCTACAATGAGCAGTTCTTC.

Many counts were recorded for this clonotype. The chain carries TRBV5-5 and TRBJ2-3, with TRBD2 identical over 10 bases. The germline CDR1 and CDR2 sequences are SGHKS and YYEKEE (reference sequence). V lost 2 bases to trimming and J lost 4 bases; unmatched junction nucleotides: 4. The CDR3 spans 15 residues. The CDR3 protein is CASSLLAGLADTQYF. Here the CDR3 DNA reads TGTGCCAGCAGCTTACTAGCGGGGCTCGCAGATACGCAGTATTTT.

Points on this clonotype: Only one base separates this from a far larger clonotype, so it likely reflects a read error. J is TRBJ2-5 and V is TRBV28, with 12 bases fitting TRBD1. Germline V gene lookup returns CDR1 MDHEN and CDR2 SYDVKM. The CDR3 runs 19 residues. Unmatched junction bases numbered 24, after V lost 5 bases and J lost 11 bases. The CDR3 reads CASSAGTGGGWINDNEQYF. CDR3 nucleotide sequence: TGTGCCAGCAGTGCCGGGACAGGGGGCGGTTGGATTAACGACAATGAGCAGTACTTC. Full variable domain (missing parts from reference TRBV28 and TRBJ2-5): DVKVTQSSRYLVKRTGEKVFLECVQDMDHENMFWYRQDPGLGLRLIYFSYDVKMKEKGDIPEGYSVSREKKERFSLILESASTNQTSMYLCASSAGTGGGWINDNEQYFGPGTRLLVL.

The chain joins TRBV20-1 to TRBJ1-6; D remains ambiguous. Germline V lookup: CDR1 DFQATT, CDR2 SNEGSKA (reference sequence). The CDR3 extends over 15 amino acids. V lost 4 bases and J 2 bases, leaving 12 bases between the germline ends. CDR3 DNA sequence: TGCAGTGCTATCGAGGAAAATACCTATAATTCACCCCTCCACTTT. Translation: CSAIEENTYNSPLHF.

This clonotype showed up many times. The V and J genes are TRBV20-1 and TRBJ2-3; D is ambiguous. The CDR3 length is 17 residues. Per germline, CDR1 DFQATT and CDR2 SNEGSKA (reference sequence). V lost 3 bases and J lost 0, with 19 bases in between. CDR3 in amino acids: CSARGRVTSSSTDTQYF. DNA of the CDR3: TGCAGTGCTAGGGGTCGGGTAACCTCGTCTAGCACAGATACGCAGTATTTT.

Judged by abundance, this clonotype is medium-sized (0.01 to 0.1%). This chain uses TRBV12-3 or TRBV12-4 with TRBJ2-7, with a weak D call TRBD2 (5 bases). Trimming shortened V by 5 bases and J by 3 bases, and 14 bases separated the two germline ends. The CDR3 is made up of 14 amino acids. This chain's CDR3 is CASSPTRANYEQYF. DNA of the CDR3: TGTGCCAGCAGTCCTACTAGGGCGAACTACGAGCAGTACTTC.

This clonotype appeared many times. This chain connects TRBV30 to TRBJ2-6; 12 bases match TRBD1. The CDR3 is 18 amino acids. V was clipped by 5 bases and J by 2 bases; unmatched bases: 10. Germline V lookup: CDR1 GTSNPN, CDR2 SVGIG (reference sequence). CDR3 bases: TGTGCCTGGGTACCGGGACAGGGGGCGTTCCCTGGGGCCAACGTCCTGACTTTC. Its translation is CAWVPGQGAFPGANVLTF.

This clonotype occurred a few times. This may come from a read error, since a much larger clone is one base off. CDR3 bases: TGTGCCAGCAGCTTAGAAGGGGGCGCTAGTTCCAATGAGCAGCTCTTC. It encodes CASSLEGGASSNEQLF. The chain couples TRBV7-6 to TRBJ2-1; 7 bases fit TRBD1. Looked up from germline, CDR1 is SGHVS and CDR2 is FNYEAQ. CDR3 length: 16 residues. Complete variable domain (other parts from reference TRBV7-6 and TRBJ2-1): GAGVSQSPRYKVTKRGQDVALRCDPISGHVSLYWYRQALGQGPEFLTYFNYEAQQDKSGLPNDRFSAERPEGSISTLTIQRTEQRDSAMYRCASSLEGGASSNEQLFGPGTRLTVL.

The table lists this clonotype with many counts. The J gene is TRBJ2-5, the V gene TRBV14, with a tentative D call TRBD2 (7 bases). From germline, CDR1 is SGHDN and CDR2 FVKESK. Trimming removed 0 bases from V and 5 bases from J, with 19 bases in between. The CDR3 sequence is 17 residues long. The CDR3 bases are TGTGCCAGCAGCCAAGAGAGGGGGACCAGCGGGACGGAGACCCAGTACTTC. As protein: CASSQERGTSGTETQYF.

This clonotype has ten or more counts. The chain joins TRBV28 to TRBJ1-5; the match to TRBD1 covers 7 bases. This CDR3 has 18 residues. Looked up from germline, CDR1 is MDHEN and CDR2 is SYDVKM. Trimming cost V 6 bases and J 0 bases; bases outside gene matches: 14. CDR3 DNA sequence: TGTGCCAGCAGGGCTCTCGGGACAGTTAGCAATAGCAATCAGCCCCAGCATTTT. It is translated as CASRALGTVSNSNQPQHF.

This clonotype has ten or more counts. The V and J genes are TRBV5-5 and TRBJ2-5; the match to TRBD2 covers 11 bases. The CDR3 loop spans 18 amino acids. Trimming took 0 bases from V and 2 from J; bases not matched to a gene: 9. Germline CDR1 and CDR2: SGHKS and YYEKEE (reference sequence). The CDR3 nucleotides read TGTGCCAGCAGCTTGGAAACTAGCGGGAGTGGGGGGCAAGAGACCCAGTACTTC. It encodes CASSLETSGSGGQETQYF.

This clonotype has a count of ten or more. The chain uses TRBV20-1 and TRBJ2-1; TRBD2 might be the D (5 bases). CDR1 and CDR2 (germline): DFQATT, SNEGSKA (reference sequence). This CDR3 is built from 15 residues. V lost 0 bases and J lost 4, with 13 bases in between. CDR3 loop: CSARDWGEPYNEQFF. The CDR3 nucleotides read TGCAGTGCTAGAGACTGGGGAGAACCGTACAATGAGCAGTTCTTC.

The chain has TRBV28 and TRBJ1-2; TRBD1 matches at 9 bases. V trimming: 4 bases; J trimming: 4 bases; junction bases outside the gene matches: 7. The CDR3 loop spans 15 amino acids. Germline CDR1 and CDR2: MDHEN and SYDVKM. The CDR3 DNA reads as TGTGCCAGCAGTTCGGGACAGGGTAGGGTCTATGGCTACACCTTC. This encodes CASSSGQGRVYGYTF.

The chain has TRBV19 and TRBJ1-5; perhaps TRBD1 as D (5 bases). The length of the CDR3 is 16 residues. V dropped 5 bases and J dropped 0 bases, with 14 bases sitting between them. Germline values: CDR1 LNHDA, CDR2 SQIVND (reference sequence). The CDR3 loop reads CASSLSGIHSNQPQHF. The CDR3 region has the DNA TGTGCCAGTAGTCTCTCAGGGATCCATAGCAATCAGCCCCAGCATTTT.

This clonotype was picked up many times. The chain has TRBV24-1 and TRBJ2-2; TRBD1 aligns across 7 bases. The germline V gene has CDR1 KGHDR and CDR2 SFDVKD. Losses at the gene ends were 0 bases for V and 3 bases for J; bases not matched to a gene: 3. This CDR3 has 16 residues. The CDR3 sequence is CATSDLSTGDTGELFF. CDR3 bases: TGTGCCACCAGTGATTTGAGCACAGGGGACACCGGGGAGCTGTTTTTT.

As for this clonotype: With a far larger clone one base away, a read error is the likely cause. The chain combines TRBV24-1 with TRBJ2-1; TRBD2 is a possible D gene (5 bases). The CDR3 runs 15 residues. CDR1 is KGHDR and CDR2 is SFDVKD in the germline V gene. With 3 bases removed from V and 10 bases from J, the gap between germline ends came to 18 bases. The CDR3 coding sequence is TGTGCCACCAGTGATCCTACTAGGGCATCCTACGAGCAGTTCTTC. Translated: CATSDPTRASYEQFF.

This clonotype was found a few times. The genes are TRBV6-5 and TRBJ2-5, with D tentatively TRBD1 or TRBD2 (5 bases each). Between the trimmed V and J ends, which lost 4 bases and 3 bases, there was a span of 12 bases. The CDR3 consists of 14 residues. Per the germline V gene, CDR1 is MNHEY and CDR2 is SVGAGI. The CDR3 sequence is CASSSGTWEETQYF. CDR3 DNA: TGTGCCAGCAGTTCCGGGACCTGGGAAGAGACCCAGTACTTC.

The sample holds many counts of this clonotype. The CDR3 DNA follows: TGCAGTGCTGAGGGGACAGACGCAGATACGCAGTATTTT. It yields the protein CSAEGTDADTQYF. The chain recombines TRBV20-1 with TRBJ2-3, with 7 bases that match TRBD1. V gave up 5 bases and J gave up 4 bases; unmatched junction bases: 6. Germline CDR1 reads DFQATT; CDR2 reads SNEGSKA (reference sequence). The CDR3 spans 13 residues.

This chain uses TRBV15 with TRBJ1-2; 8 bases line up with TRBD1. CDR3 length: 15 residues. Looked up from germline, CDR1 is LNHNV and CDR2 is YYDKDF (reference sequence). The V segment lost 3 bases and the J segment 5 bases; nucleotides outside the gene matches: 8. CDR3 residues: CATSRDRERFYGYTF. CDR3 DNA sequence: TGTGCCACCAGCAGGGACAGGGAAAGATTTTATGGCTACACCTTC.

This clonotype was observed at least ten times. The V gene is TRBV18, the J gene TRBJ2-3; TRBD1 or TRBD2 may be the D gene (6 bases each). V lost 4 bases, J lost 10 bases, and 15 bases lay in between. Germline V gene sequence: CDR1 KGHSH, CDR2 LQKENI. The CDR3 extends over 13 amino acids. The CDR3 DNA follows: TGTGCCAGCTCACTGGGGGGCTATTTCTCGCAGTATTTT. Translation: CASSLGGYFSQYF.

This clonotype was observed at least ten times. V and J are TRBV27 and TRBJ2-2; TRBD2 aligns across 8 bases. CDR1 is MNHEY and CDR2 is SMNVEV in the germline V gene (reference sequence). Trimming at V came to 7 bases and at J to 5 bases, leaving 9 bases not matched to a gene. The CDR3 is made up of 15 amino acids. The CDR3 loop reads CASNRGGSKTGELFF. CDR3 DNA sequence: TGTGCCAGCAATCGGGGGGGGTCTAAAACCGGGGAGCTGTTTTTT.

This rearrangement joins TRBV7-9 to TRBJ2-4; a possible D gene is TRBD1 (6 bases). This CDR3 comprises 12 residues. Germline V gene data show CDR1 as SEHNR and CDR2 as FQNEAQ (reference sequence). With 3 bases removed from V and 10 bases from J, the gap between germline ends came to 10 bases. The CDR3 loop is CASSFQQGIQYF. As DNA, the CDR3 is TGTGCCAGCAGCTTCCAACAGGGAATTCAGTACTTC.

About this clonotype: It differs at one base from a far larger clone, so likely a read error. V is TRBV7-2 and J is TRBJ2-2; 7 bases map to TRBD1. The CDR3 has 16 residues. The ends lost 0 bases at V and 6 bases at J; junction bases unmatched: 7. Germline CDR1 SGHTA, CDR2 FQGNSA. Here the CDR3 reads CASSLARPQGAGELFF. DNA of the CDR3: TGTGCCAGCAGCTTAGCCCGGCCGCAGGGGGCCGGGGAGCTGTTTTTT.

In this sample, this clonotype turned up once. The CDR3 reads CASSSALLAGAGNEQFF. CDR3 in DNA: TGTGCCAGCAGCTCCGCCCTACTAGCGGGAGCCGGGAATGAGCAGTTCTTC. This chain connects TRBV11-2 to TRBJ2-1; TRBD2 aligns across 11 bases. The germline CDR1 and CDR2 sequences are SGHAT and FQNNGV. CDR3 size: 17 residues. J gave up 7 bases and V 4 bases, and 12 bases lay outside the gene matches.